This entry lists 11 T cell receptor beta chains sequenced from one sample in a study of OX40 agonist ivuxolimab in advanced cancers. Sequencing used immunoSEQ multiplex PCR; TCRdb keeps in-frame clones, though not all of them. Among over 25,000 clones listed, around 86% were seen once. The specimen comprised CD4+ or CD8+ T cells sorted from blood, sampled in a trial of the OX40 agonist ivuxolimab. All receptors derive from an adult with an advanced solid tumor such as melanoma, head and neck, liver or kidney cancer.

The J gene is TRBJ2-1, the V gene TRBV5-6, with 9 bases fitting TRBD2. This CDR3 contains 15 residues. V lost 0 bases and J lost 9; bases outside the gene matches: 7. Germline V gives CDR1 SGHDT, CDR2 YYEEEE. CDR3 sequence reads: CASSLVKREVAEQFF. The DNA of the CDR3 is TGTGCCAGCAGCTTGGTCAAGCGGGAGGTGGCTGAGCAGTTCTTC.

This clone was found once. The chain joins TRBV29-1 to TRBJ2-5; 9 bases match TRBD1. CDR3 length equals 11 residues. Germline V gene data show CDR1 as SQVTM and CDR2 as ANQGSEA. V shed 6 bases and J 10 bases; nucleotides not matched to a gene: 6. CDR3: CSVRTGEGQYF. The CDR3 DNA follows: TGCAGCGTCCGGACAGGGGAGGGCCAGTACTTC.

V gene TRBV5-1 combines with J gene TRBJ2-7; the match to TRBD1 covers 7 bases. V gave up 0 bases and J gave up 0 bases; unmatched junction bases: 6. CDR1 SGHRS and CDR2 YFSETQ come from the germline V gene. The CDR3 contains 16 residues. CDR3 amino acids: CASSLAVDRHSYEQYF. For the CDR3, the DNA is TGCGCCAGCAGCTTGGCTGTGGACAGGCACTCCTACGAGCAGTACTTC.

This clone came up a few times. The chain uses TRBV5-6 and TRBJ1-2; a weak D match, TRBD1 (6 bases). Germline CDR1 SGHDT, CDR2 YYEEEE. Trimming took 1 base from V and 2 from J, leaving 15 bases between them. This CDR3 comprises 16 residues. CDR3 bases: TGTGCCAGCAGCTTGATGTCGGGGGGCGCGAACTATGGCTACACCTTC. It specifies CASSLMSGGANYGYTF.

V gene TRBV15 combines with J gene TRBJ2-2, with 12 bases identical to TRBD2. Germline V CDR1 and CDR2: LNHNV, YYDKDF (reference sequence). Germline trimming cut 5 bases from V and 6 bases from J; bases unmatched to any gene: 4. CDR3 length: 15 amino acids. This chain's CDR3 is CATSETSGSPGELFF. The CDR3 coding sequence is TGTGCCACCAGCGAGACTAGCGGGAGCCCCGGGGAGCTGTTTTTT.

J is TRBJ2-3 and V is TRBV5-4; D is uncertain. The CDR3 contains 13 residues. Germline CDR1 reads SGHNT; CDR2 reads YYREEE (reference sequence). V dropped 0 bases and J dropped 4 bases, with 6 bases sitting between them. The CDR3 nucleotides read TGTGCCAGCAGCTTGGTTCCCGCAGATACGCAGTATTTT. This gives the protein CASSLVPADTQYF.

The chain links TRBV6-5 to TRBJ2-7; TRBD1 agrees at 7 bases. Germline V gene lookup returns CDR1 MNHEY and CDR2 SVGAGI. V was pared by 5 bases and J by 1 base, with 5 bases of the junction left unmatched. The CDR3 is 14 amino acids. The CDR3 loop reads CASSPGQDSYEQYF. The CDR3 DNA is TGTGCCAGCAGTCCCGGACAGGATTCCTACGAGCAGTACTTC.

The chain employs TRBV15 and TRBJ1-5; 8 bases are a match to TRBD1. Germline CDR1 is LNHNV and CDR2 is YYDKDF (reference sequence). V shed 0 bases, J shed 2 bases, and the junction held 9 bases outside the gene matches. This CDR3 comprises 18 residues. The CDR3 loop reads CATSRDSSTGVGNQPQHF. CDR3 coding DNA: TGTGCCACCAGCAGAGATTCGTCGACAGGGGTAGGCAATCAGCCCCAGCATTTT.

The V call is TRBV30, the J call TRBJ2-1; D tentatively fits TRBD1 or TRBD2 (6 bases each). The germline CDR1 and CDR2 sequences are GTSNPN and SVGIG (reference sequence). The CDR3 runs 15 residues. Trimming left V 6 bases short and J 8 bases short, with 23 bases between. The CDR3 DNA follows: TGTGCCTGCCACCCTTGGGGGGTGGGGGCGCATGAGCAGTTCTTC. Translating gives CACHPWGVGAHEQFF.

V usage is TRBV4-2 and J usage is TRBJ1-5; no definite D call. The germline gives CDR1 LGHNA, CDR2 YNFKEQ. V dropped 0 bases and J dropped 9 bases, with 15 bases sitting between them. The CDR3 covers 15 residues. The CDR3 region is CASSQEGGKDGPQHF. The CDR3 DNA sequence: TGTGCCAGCAGCCAAGAGGGAGGGAAGGATGGGCCCCAGCATTTT.

The chain links TRBV6-5 to TRBJ2-5; D not resolved. This CDR3 comprises 14 residues. V lost 0 bases and J 4 bases, leaving 9 bases between the germline ends. Germline CDR1 is MNHEY and CDR2 is SVGAGI. The CDR3 nucleotides read TGTGCCAGCAGTTACTCGAGGTCGGGAGAGACCCAGTACTTC. This translates into CASSYSRSGETQYF.